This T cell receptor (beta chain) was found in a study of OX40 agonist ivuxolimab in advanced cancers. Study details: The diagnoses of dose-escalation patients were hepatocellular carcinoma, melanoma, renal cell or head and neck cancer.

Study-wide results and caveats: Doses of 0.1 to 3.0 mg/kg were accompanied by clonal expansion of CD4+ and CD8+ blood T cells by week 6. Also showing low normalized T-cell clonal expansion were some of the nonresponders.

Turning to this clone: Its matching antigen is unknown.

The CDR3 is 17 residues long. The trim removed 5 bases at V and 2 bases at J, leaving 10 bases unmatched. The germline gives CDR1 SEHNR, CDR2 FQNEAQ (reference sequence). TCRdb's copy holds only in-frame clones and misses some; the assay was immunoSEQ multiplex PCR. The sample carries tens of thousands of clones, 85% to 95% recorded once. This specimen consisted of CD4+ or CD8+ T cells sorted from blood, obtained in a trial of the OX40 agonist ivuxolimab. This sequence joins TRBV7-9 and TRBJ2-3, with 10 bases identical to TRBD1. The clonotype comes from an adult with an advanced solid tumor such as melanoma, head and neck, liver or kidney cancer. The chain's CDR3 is CASSPTTGGFLTDTQYF. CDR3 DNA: TGTGCCAGCAGCCCGACGACAGGGGGCTTTCTCACAGATACGCAGTATTTT.